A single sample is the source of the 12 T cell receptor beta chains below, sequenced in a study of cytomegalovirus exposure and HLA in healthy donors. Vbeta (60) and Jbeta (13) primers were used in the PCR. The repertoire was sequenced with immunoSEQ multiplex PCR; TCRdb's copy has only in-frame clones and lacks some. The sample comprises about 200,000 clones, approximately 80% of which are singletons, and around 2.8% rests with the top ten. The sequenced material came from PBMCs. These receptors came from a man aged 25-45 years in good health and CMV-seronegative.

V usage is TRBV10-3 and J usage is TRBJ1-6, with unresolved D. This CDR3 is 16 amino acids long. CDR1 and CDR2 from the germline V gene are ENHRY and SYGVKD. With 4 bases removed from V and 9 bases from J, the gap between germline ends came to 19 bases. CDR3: CAISASVPPLGSPLHF. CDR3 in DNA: TGTGCCATCAGTGCTTCCGTCCCTCCCCTCGGTTCACCCCTCCACTTT.

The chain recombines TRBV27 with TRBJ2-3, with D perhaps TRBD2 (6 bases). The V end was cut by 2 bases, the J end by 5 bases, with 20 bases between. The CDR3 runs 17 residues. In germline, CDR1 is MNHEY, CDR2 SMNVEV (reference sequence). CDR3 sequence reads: CASSLEGTGLSRDTQYF. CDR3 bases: TGTGCCAGCAGTTTAGAGGGTACGGGACTCTCCCGAGATACGCAGTATTTT.

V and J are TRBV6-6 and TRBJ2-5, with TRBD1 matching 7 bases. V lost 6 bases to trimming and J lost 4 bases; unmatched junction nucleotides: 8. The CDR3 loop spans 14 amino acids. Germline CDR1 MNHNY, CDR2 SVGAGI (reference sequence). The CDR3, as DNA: TGTGCCAGCAGATTACAGGGGACGGGAGAGACCCAGTACTTC. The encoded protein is CASRLQGTGETQYF.

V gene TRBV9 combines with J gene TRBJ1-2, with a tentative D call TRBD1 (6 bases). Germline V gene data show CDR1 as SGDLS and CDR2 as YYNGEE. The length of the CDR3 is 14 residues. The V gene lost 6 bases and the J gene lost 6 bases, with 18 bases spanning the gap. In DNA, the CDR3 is TGTGCCAGCACCCTGGGGCAGGGGATCGATGGCTACACCTTC. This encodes CASTLGQGIDGYTF.

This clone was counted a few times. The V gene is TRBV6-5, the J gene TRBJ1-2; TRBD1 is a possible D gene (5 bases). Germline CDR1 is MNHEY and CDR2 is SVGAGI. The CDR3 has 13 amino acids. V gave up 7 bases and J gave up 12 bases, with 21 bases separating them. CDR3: CASTLTRGGIDTF. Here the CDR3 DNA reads TGTGCCAGCACCCTTACCCGGGGGGGTATCGACACCTTC.

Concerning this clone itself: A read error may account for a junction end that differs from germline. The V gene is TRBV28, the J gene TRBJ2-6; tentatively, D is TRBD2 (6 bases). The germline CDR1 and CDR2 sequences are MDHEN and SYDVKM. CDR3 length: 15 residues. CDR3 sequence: CASRAMAGGASVLTF. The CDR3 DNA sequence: TGTGCCAGCAGGGCCATGGCGGGCGGGGCCAGCGTCCTGACTTTC.

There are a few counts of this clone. As DNA, the CDR3 is TGTGCCAGCATCAAGGGGGGAGGGAGCGGGGAGCTGTTTTTT. It yields the protein CASIKGGGSGELFF. J is TRBJ2-2 and V is TRBV7-9; tentative D call: TRBD2 (7 bases). Trimming shortened V by 7 bases and J by 7 bases, and 16 bases separated the two germline ends. This CDR3 region has 14 residues. Germline CDR1 SEHNR, CDR2 FQNEAQ (reference sequence).

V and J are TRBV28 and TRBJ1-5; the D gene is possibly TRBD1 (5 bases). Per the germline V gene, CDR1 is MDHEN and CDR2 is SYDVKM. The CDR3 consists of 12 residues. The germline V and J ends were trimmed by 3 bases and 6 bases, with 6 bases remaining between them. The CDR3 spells CASSFGGQPQHF. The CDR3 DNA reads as TGTGCCAGCAGTTTCGGGGGTCAGCCCCAGCATTTT.

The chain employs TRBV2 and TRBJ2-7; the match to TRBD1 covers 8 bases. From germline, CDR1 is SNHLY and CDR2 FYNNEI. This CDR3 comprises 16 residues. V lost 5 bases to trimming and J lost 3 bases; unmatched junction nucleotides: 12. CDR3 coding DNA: TGTGCCAGCAGTCCTCAGGGGGCGCAGTTCGGCTACGAGCAGTACTTC. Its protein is CASSPQGAQFGYEQYF.

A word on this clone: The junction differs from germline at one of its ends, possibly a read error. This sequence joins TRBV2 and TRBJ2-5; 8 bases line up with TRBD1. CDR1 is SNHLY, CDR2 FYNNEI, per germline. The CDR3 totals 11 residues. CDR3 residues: CASSPSVQGDF. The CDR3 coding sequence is TGTGCCAGCAGCCCCTCAGTACAGGGGGACTTC.

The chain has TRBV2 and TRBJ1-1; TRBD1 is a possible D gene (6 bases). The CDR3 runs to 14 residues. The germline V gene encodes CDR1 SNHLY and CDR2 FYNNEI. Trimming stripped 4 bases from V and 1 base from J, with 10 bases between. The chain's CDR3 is CASSVRGGNTEAFF. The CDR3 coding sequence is TGTGCCAGCAGTGTTAGGGGGGGGAACACTGAAGCTTTCTTT.

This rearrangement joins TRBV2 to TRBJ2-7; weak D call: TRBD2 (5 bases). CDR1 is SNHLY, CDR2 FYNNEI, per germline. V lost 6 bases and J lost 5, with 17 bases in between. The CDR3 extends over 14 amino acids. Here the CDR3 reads CASRQWSGLNEQYF. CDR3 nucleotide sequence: TGTGCCAGCAGGCAATGGAGCGGCTTAAACGAGCAGTACTTC.